This T cell receptor beta chain derives from a study of cytomegalovirus exposure and HLA in healthy donors. The ends were cut back, 1 base at V and 3 bases at J, with 11 bases in the middle. Germline V gives CDR1 SNHLY, CDR2 FYNNEI. The CDR3 runs to 15 residues. Study-wide results and caveats: Cytomegalovirus association was assigned to over 150 TCR beta chains. The classifier reportedly diagnosed cytomegalovirus status with high specificity and sensitivity. Across all donors, roughly uniform sequencing depth was an assumption of the presence/absence analyses. In a later analysis, compared with equally common non-associated chains, HLA-associated beta chains were more expanded.

A remark on this clone: The target antigen is unknown.

The PCR used 60 Vbeta and 13 Jbeta primers. Sequencing was performed with immunoSEQ multiplex PCR; in TCRdb, only in-frame clones are kept and a portion is missing. Here the sample spans around 200,000 clones, 77% being singletons. This chain connects TRBV2 to TRBJ2-3; a weak D match, TRBD2 (7 bases). The sequencing input was PBMCs. The sequence derives from a woman aged 60 to 75 in good health and CMV-seropositive. Here the CDR3 DNA reads TGTGCCAGCAGTGAAGTCGGGGGGCGGACAGATACGCAGTATTTT. It codes for CASSEVGGRTDTQYF.